The present T cell receptor (beta chain) was sequenced within a study of blood T cell repertoires in COVID-19. In the study overall: Samples taken during acute and convalescent COVID-19 were collected in the United States, Italy and Spain. PBMCs, B-cell-depleted T cells, or T cells were the source of the cDNA or gDNA that made up the material.

This CDR3 contains 13 residues. Trimming pared 8 bases from V and 1 base from J, leaving 12 bases between. Original data processing: Reference gene primer amplification gave nucleated cell count estimates. Profiled with immunoSEQ multiplex PCR; TCRdb holds only in-frame clones, not every one. V and J calls and clone size follow that table, whereas D and trimming were derived from the DNA. The top ten clones hold about 1.8% of a sample with 140,000 or so clones, around 72% of them seen once. Sample: peripheral blood. This TCR derives from a woman in her sixties or seventies with acute or convalescent COVID-19. The chain combines TRBV12-3 or TRBV12-4 with TRBJ2-7; a possible D gene is TRBD1 (6 bases). CDR3 residues: CASGNRDSYEQYF. The DNA of the CDR3 is TGTGCCAGCGGAAACAGGGATTCCTACGAGCAGTACTTC.